Listed here is a single T cell receptor beta chain. Its antigen is undetermined. This sample was taken from a study of T cell responses to AZD1222 COVID-19 vaccine. Study results and caveats: Unmutated variant regions reportedly attract nearly half of all spike-specific TCRs. Baseline seropositivity occurred in only six AZD1222 recipients. CD4 TCRs covered the whole spike, strongest at regions 160-218 and 743-854.

Per germline, CDR1 SQVTM and CDR2 ANQGSEA. The ends were cut back, 5 bases at V and 0 bases at J, with 13 bases in the middle. The CDR3 covers 14 residues. Some clones are missing from TCRdb's copy, which holds only in-frame ones; the method was immunoSEQ multiplex PCR. Altogether approximately 150,000 clones are present, under 95% being singletons, with the ten largest covering less than 2%. The sample here was peripheral blood, taken 28 days after the second AZD1222 dose. The receptor's source is an adult who received the AZD1222 COVID-19 vaccine. The chain uses TRBV29-1 and TRBJ1-1, with D unclear. DNA for the CDR3: TGCAGCGTTCGGCCGGATTCGATGAACACTGAAGCTTTCTTT. This translates into CSVRPDSMNTEAFF.